A selection of T cell receptor beta chains follows, all from one sample in a study of cytomegalovirus exposure and HLA in healthy donors. Produced via immunoSEQ multiplex PCR; TCRdb's table is partial and in-frame only. Among about 130,000 clones, around 80% were seen once, and the ten largest hold 2.7%. Input material: PBMCs. These receptors came from a middle-aged man in good health and CMV-seronegative. CDR3s include the opening cysteine and the closing phenylalanine or tryptophan. D genes are given only for firm matches. The listing skips clone size in some rows; elsewhere it reads once, few, many or a size class.

CDR3 DNA	CDR3 protein	V gene	J gene	clone size	D gene
TGTGCCAGCAGCTTAGAGCACTCTGGAAACACCATATATTTT	CASSLEHSGNTIYF	TRBV7-9	TRBJ1-3	.	.
TGTGCCAGCAGCTTGGACAGGGGTGCGGATGAGCAGTTCTTC	CASSLDRGADEQFF	TRBV5-4	TRBJ2-1	few	TRBD1
TGTGCCAGCAGCTTTAGACAGGGTTACACTGAAGCTTTCTTT	CASSFRQGYTEAFF	TRBV11-2	TRBJ1-1	.	TRBD1
TGTGCCAGCAGCCCGGGGGTAGGGGTGGGCAATCAGCCCCAGCATTTT	CASSPGVGVGNQPQHF	TRBV7-8	TRBJ1-5	.	.
TGCGCCAGCAGCTTGCAACCGGGGGGACAAGAGACCCAGTACTTC	CASSLQPGGQETQYF	TRBV5-1	TRBJ2-5	.	TRBD2
TGTGCCGGAGACAGGGGGCCTAACACCGGGGAGCTGTTTTTT	CAGDRGPNTGELFF	TRBV7-9	TRBJ2-2	.	TRBD1
TGTGCCAGTAGTCCCGGGACACTAGGCTCGCCCTACGAGCAGTACTTC	CASSPGTLGSPYEQYF	TRBV19	TRBJ2-7	.	.
TGTGCCAGCTCCGACGACAGGGCATACGATACGCAGTATTTT	CASSDDRAYDTQYF	TRBV27	TRBJ2-3	.	TRBD1
TGCAGTGCTAGGGACAGGGCTGGGCAGTACTTC	CSARDRAGQYF	TRBV20-1	TRBJ2-5	.	TRBD1
TGTGCCAGCAGCGGTATAAGGGAGGACGAGCAGTACTTC	CASSGIREDEQYF	TRBV9	TRBJ2-7	.	.
TGTGCCAGCAGCCAAGGGGCTAGCGGGCAAGAGACCCAGTACTTC	CASSQGASGQETQYF	TRBV4-2	TRBJ2-5	.	TRBD2
TGTGCCAGCACCCGAGCGGGGGGAACTGCCGGGGAGCTGTTTTTT	CASTRAGGTAGELFF	TRBV2	TRBJ2-2	.	TRBD2
TGTGCCACCAGCAGTAAACGGGAGGGGGCCCTCCACGAGCAGTACTTC	CATSSKREGALHEQYF	TRBV15	TRBJ2-7	.	.
TGTGCCAGCAGCTCCGGGACAGGGTCAGATACGCAGTATTTT	CASSSGTGSDTQYF	TRBV5-6	TRBJ2-3	.	TRBD1
TGTGCCTCCGGACAGGGTACCCCCTATGGCTACACCTTC	CASGQGTPYGYTF	TRBV10-3	TRBJ1-2	.	TRBD1
TGTGCCAGCAGCTCCAGGAGGGTCAATTCACCCCTCCACTTT	CASSSRRVNSPLHF	TRBV5-6	TRBJ1-6	.	.
TGTGCCAGCTCACAAGGACATGTCATTAACTATGGCTACACCTTC	CASSQGHVINYGYTF	TRBV18	TRBJ1-2	.	.
TGTGCCAGCAGCGCACCATCACGGGGGACGGCCTACAATGAGCAGTTCTTC	CASSAPSRGTAYNEQFF	TRBV9	TRBJ2-1	.	.
TGCGCCAGCAGTTGGACTAGCGGAACCCAAGAGACCCAGTACTTC	CASSWTSGTQETQYF	TRBV5-1	TRBJ2-5	.	TRBD2
TGTGCCAGCAGCGTAGTGGAGACAGGGGGATCACCCCTCCACTTT	CASSVVETGGSPLHF	TRBV9	TRBJ1-6	once	TRBD1
TGTGCCAGCAGTCCCACTAGCGGGGCCCACAATGAGCAGTTCTTC	CASSPTSGAHNEQFF	TRBV6-6	TRBJ2-1	.	TRBD2
TGTGCCAGCAGCTACTTAACCCAGGTCGCAGAGGGCTACACCTTC	CASSYLTQVAEGYTF	TRBV7-8	TRBJ1-2	once	.
TGTGCCAGCAGCACCCGACAGGGCGAGACCCAGTACTTC	CASSTRQGETQYF	TRBV7-2	TRBJ2-5	.	TRBD1
TGTGCCAGCAGCCCAGGGACTAGCGTTCAAGAGACCCAGTACTTC	CASSPGTSVQETQYF	TRBV7-3	TRBJ2-5	.	TRBD2
TGTGCCAGCAGCGTATTGACTCAAGATACGCAGTATTTT	CASSVLTQDTQYF	TRBV9	TRBJ2-3	.	.
TGTGCCAGCAGCTTGTCGGGTGAAGCTTTCTTT	CASSLSGEAFF	TRBV5-5	TRBJ1-1	.	.
TGTGCCAGCACCTACTACGGCGGCTCACACTATGGCTACACCTTC	CASTYYGGSHYGYTF	TRBV2	TRBJ1-2	.	.
TGTGCCAGCACCAGTCTAATACAGGGAGAGGTCGGGGAGCTGTTTTTT	CASTSLIQGEVGELFF	TRBV19	TRBJ2-2	.	.
TGCAGCGGGACAGAAGAGACCCAGTACTTC	CSGTEETQYF	TRBV29-1	TRBJ2-5	.	.
TGTGCCAGCAGCTATATTCGGACAGGGGTAAACACTGAAGCTTTCTTT	CASSYIRTGVNTEAFF	TRBV5-8	TRBJ1-1	.	TRBD1
TGTGCCAGCCTCGCTCGGGGGGGAGGTGAAAAACTGTTTTTT	CASLARGGGEKLFF	TRBV27	TRBJ1-4	.	.
TGCGCCAGCAGGAGGATTGGCAAAAAAGAGACCCAGTACTTC	CASRRIGKKETQYF	TRBV4-1	TRBJ2-5	.	.
TGCGCCAGCAGTTACAGGACAGGGAATAATTCACCCCTCCACTTT	CASSYRTGNNSPLHF	TRBV4-3	TRBJ1-6	.	TRBD1
TGTGCCAGCAGCTTCCTACAGGGGAGCCCCTACGAGCAGTACTTC	CASSFLQGSPYEQYF	TRBV7-9	TRBJ2-7	once	TRBD1
TGTGCCAGCAGGATACAGGGATACTACGAGCAGTACTTC	CASRIQGYYEQYF	TRBV6-1	TRBJ2-7	.	.
TGTGCCAGCAGCGTAGCGGGCAACATTCAGTACTTC	CASSVAGNIQYF	TRBV2	TRBJ2-4	.	TRBD2
TGTGCCAGCAGCGGTGGAGGGGCCTCTGGAAACACCATATATTTT	CASSGGGASGNTIYF	TRBV5-5	TRBJ1-3	.	.
TGTGCCAGCAGCTCCTTGACAGGGTTAGCCAAAAACATTCAGTACTTC	CASSSLTGLAKNIQYF	TRBV5-6	TRBJ2-4	.	TRBD1
TGTGCCAGCAGCCCCGATGTGGGGGCGTCTGGCTACACCTTC	CASSPDVGASGYTF	TRBV6-5	TRBJ1-2	.	.
TGTGCCAGCAGTGAAGGGGGGGTGTTGACGAGTTCGGCTAGCACAGATACGCAGTATTTT	CASSEGGVLTSSASTDTQYF	TRBV2	TRBJ2-3	once	.
TGTGCCAGCAGTGAACATAGCGGGGCCTCCACAGATACGCAGTATTTT	CASSEHSGASTDTQYF	TRBV6-4	TRBJ2-3	.	TRBD2
TGTGCCAGCAGCGCACAGGGTAGCCATGGCTACACCTTC	CASSAQGSHGYTF	TRBV9	TRBJ1-2	once	.